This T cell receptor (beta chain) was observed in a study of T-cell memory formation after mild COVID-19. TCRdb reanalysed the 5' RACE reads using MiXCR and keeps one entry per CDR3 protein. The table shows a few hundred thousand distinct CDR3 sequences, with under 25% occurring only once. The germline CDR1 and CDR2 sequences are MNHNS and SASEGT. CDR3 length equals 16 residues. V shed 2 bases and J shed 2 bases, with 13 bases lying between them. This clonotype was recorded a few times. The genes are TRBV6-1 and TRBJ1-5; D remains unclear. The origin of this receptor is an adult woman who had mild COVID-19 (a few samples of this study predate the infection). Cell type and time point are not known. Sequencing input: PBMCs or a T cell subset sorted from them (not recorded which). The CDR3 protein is CASSERGVVRNQPQHF. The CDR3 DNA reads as TGTGCCAGCAGTGAACGTGGGGTTGTGCGCAATCAGCCCCAGCATTTT.